This TCR beta chain was retrieved from a study of response to subunit inactivated influenza vaccine. One entry per CDR3 protein results from TCRdb running MiXCR on the RT-PCR reads. The data show 500,000 to 550,000 distinct CDR3 sequences, less than 25% seen once. Germline V gene data show CDR1 as LNHDA and CDR2 as SQIVND (reference sequence). The CDR3 is made up of 14 amino acids. V trimming: 6 bases; J trimming: 4 bases; junction bases outside the gene matches: 4. This same sample was also taken into another study, of T cells expressing NK-cell markers. That source reports: TCR beta cDNA was generated via 5'RACE template switching incorporating UMIs. There were seven HCMV-seropositive donors and one seronegative donor among the eight sequenced.

J is TRBJ2-5 and V is TRBV19; TRBD1 aligns across 11 bases. This material consisted of CD4+ T cells sorted from PBMCs, taken less than 13 days after vaccination. The receptor was derived from a middle-aged man who received an inactivated influenza vaccine. The CDR3 DNA sequence: TGTGCCAGTAGGGACAGGGGGCGCGGAGAGACCCAGTACTTC. Protein sequence: CASRDRGRGETQYF. Filled out from reference TRBV19 and TRBJ2-5, the complete variable domain reads DGGITQSPKYLFRKEGQNVTLSCEQNLNHDAMYWYRQDPGQGLRLIYYSQIVNDFQKGDIAEGYSVSREKKESFPLTVTSAQKNPTAFYLCASRDRGRGETQYFGPGTRLLVL.